The 10 T cell receptor beta chains below all came from one sample that was sequenced in a study of cytomegalovirus exposure and HLA in healthy donors. This table comes from immunoSEQ multiplex PCR, and its TCRdb copy is limited to in-frame clones, with some not included. The table records about 110,000 clones, 90% to 96% of them present only once. The sample taken for sequencing was PBMCs. The origin of the receptors is a woman aged 18-35 years in good health and CMV-seronegative.

The gene calls are TRBV5-6 and TRBJ2-7, with TRBD1 identical over 8 bases. CDR3 length: 16 residues. Germline V CDR1 and CDR2: SGHDT, YYEEEE. V shed 4 bases and J 5 bases; nucleotides not matched to a gene: 14. The CDR3 is CASSTRTGRSRDEQYF. The CDR3 coding sequence is TGTGCCAGCAGCACCAGGACAGGGAGGAGTCGCGACGAGCAGTACTTC.

The J gene is TRBJ1-5, the V gene TRBV5-5, with a possible D match to TRBD1 (5 bases). The CDR3 length is 14 residues. The V gene's germline CDR1 is SGHKS and CDR2 YYEKEE (reference sequence). Trimming took off 0 bases at V and 4 bases at J, with 8 bases between the two ends. CDR3: CASSLGQINQPQHF. CDR3 sequence (DNA): TGTGCCAGCAGCTTGGGACAGATAAATCAGCCCCAGCATTTT.

The chain carries TRBV29-1 and TRBJ2-7; a weak D match, TRBD2 (6 bases). Trimming removed 1 base at V and 6 bases at J, with 10 bases between. The CDR3 length is 12 residues. CDR1 and CDR2 from the germline V gene are SQVTM and ANQGSEA. CDR3 DNA: TGCAGCGTTGAAGTTAGGGGACTCGAGCAGTACTTC. Translating it yields CSVEVRGLEQYF.

The chain uses TRBV27 and TRBJ1-5; D remains ambiguous. The V gene's germline CDR1 is MNHEY and CDR2 SMNVEV (reference sequence). The V gene lost 7 bases and the J gene lost 3 bases, with 22 bases spanning the gap. The CDR3 extends over 17 amino acids. DNA for the CDR3: TGTGCCAGCAACACCCTCTCCCTTCGCGGCTACAATCAGCCCCAGCATTTT. This codes for CASNTLSLRGYNQPQHF.

In its sample, this clone was seen once. In nucleotides, the CDR3 is TGTGCCAGCAGCCCCCAGGGGGCAACTCAAGAGACCCAGTACTTC. The encoded protein is CASSPQGATQETQYF. The rearrangement joins TRBV14 to TRBJ2-5, with 8 nucleotides matching TRBD1. The V and J ends lost 4 bases and 2 bases, in that order; junction bases with no gene match: 6. The CDR3 covers 15 residues. The V gene's germline CDR1 is SGHDN and CDR2 FVKESK.

V and J are TRBV13 and TRBJ2-7; the match to TRBD1 covers 7 bases. This CDR3 spans 15 amino acids. V lost 5 bases and J lost 4; bases outside the gene matches: 11. In germline, CDR1 is PRHDT, CDR2 FYEKMQ (reference sequence). Written as DNA, the CDR3 is TGTGCCAGCAGCGCTGTCGAGGGGGCGTTTTACGAGCAGTACTTC. It yields the protein CASSAVEGAFYEQYF.

This clone came up once. This chain connects TRBV6-1 to TRBJ1-2; 10 nucleotides agree with TRBD1. V was clipped by 0 bases and J by 4 bases; unmatched bases: 5. This CDR3 spans 16 amino acids. Germline CDR1 is MNHNS and CDR2 is SASEGT. The CDR3 is CASSEAAGTGAYGYTF. CDR3 DNA sequence: TGTGCCAGCAGTGAAGCGGCCGGGACAGGGGCCTATGGCTACACCTTC.

The genes are TRBV28 and TRBJ2-2; TRBD2 aligns across 11 bases. There are 14 residues in the CDR3. CDR1 and CDR2 (germline): MDHEN, SYDVKM. Trimming at V came to 4 bases and at J to 5 bases, leaving 0 bases not matched to a gene. CDR3 loop: CASSSSGGTGELFF. The CDR3 region has the DNA TGTGCCAGCAGTTCTAGCGGGGGGACCGGGGAGCTGTTTTTT.

This rearrangement joins TRBV5-1 to TRBJ1-1, with D perhaps matching TRBD1 (6 bases). The CDR3 has 14 amino acids. Germline loops: CDR1 SGHRS, CDR2 YFSETQ. V was pared by 5 bases and J by 3 bases, with 14 bases between. The CDR3 reads CASRPQGGDTEAFF. The CDR3 DNA sequence: TGCGCCAGCAGACCACAGGGAGGGGACACTGAAGCTTTCTTT. Full variable domain (missing parts from reference TRBV5-1 and TRBJ1-1): KAGVTQTPRYLIKTRGQQVTLSCSPISGHRSVSWYQQTPGQGLQFLFEYFSETQRNKGNFPGRFSGRQFSNSRSEMNVSTLELGDSALYLCASRPQGGDTEAFFGQGTRLTVV.

This chain uses TRBV4-2 with TRBJ1-5; D is uncertain. The germline gives CDR1 LGHNA, CDR2 YNFKEQ. The CDR3 length is 16 residues. Trimming shortened V by 0 bases and J by 5 bases, and 14 bases separated the two germline ends. The CDR3 spells CASSQEGGSHDQPQHF. The CDR3 region has the DNA TGTGCCAGCAGCCAAGAAGGAGGGAGTCATGATCAGCCCCAGCATTTT.